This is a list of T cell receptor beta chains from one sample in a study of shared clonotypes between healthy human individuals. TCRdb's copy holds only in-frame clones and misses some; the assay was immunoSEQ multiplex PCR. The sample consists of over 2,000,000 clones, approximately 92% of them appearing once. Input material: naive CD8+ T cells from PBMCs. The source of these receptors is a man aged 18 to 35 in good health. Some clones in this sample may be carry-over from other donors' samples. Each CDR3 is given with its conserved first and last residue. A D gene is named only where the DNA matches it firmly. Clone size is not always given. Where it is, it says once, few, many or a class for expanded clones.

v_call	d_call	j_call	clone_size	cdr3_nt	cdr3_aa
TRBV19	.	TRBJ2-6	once	TGTGCCAGCCCGAGCCGGATCGGGGGTCCTGGGGCCAACGTCCTGACTTTC	CASPSRIGGPGANVLTF
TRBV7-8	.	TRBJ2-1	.	TGTGCCAGCAGCTCAGGAGGTTACAATGAGCAGTTCTTC	CASSSGGYNEQFF
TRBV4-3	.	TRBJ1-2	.	TGCGCCAGCACCTTGAATGAGGGGGGCAACTATGGCTACACCTTC	CASTLNEGGNYGYTF
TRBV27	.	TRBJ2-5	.	TGTGCCAGCAGCCATCACGCGAACCGAGAGACCCAGTACTTC	CASSHHANRETQYF
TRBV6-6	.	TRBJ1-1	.	TGTGCCAGCAGTTACCTGGGCACTGAAGCTTTCTTT	CASSYLGTEAFF
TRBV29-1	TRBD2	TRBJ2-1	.	TGCAGCGTTGAGGGAGTAGCGGGCCTGACCTACAATGAGCAGTTCTTC	CSVEGVAGLTYNEQFF
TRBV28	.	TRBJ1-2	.	TGTGCCAGCAGCTACAGCAGGGTTGGTGGCTACACCTTC	CASSYSRVGGYTF
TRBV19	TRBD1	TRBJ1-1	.	TGTGCCAGTAGTATGCGGGGGACAGGGGGCGCAGCTTTCTTT	CASSMRGTGGAAFF
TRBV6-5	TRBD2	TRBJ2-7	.	TGTGCCAGCAGTTACTCGTTTAGCGGGAGTTTATCGGAGCAGTACTTC	CASSYSFSGSLSEQYF
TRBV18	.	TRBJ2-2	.	TGTGCCAGCTCACCACCGAGACATCTGAACACCGGGGAGCTGTTTTTT	CASSPPRHLNTGELFF
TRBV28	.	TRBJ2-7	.	TGTGCCAGCAGCTCAGGGGGGCGCTACGAGCAGTACTTC	CASSSGGRYEQYF
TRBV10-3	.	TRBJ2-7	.	TGTGCCATCAGTGAGTCGGGGCTTCTCTCCTACGAGCAGTACTTC	CAISESGLLSYEQYF
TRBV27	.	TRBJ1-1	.	TGTGCCAGCAGCTGGGGATGGCGGACTGAAGCTTTCTTT	CASSWGWRTEAFF
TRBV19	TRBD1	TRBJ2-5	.	TGTGCCAGTAGTGCCCGGGACAGGGCCGTACTGGAGACCCAGTACTTC	CASSARDRAVLETQYF
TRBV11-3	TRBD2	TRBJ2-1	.	TGTGCCAGCAGCCATCCGACTAGCCCCACTGAGCAGTTCTTC	CASSHPTSPTEQFF
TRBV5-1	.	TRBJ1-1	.	TGCGCCAGCAGGTCCACGGTTAACACTGAAGCTTTCTTT	CASRSTVNTEAFF
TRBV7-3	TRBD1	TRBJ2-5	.	TGTGCCAGCAGCGAGGGGACAGAACCTAGAGGGGAGACCCAGTACTTC	CASSEGTEPRGETQYF
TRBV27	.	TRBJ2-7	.	TGTGCCAGCAGCCCCTACGACGGGGCGACCTACGAGCAGTACTTC	CASSPYDGATYEQYF
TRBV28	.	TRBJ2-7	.	TGTGCCAGCAGTTTTATTGGGGGAGGATCCCTCCTAAACGAGCAGTACTTC	CASSFIGGGSLLNEQYF
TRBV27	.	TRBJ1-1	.	TGTGCCAGCAGGGGCAACACTGAAGCTTTCTTT	CASRGNTEAFF
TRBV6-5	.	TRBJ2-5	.	TGTGCCAGCAGTAACAAAGAGACCCAGTACTTC	CASSNKETQYF
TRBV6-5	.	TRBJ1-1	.	TGTGCCAGCAGTTACAGTGTAGGGGAGATGAACACTGAAGCTTTCTTT	CASSYSVGEMNTEAFF
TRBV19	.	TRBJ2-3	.	TGTGCCAGTACCCCCCGGGTGGCAGATACGCAGTATTTT	CASTPRVADTQYF
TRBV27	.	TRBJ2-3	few	TGTGCCAGCAGTACCACAGATACGCAGTATTTT	CASSTTDTQYF
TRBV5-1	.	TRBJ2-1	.	TGCGCCAGCAGCTTCGAATCTCCCGGGTGGACTGAGCAGTTCTTC	CASSFESPGWTEQFF
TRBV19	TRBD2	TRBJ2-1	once	TGTGCCAGTAGTATCGGACTAGCGGATTACAATGAGCAGTTCTTC	CASSIGLADYNEQFF
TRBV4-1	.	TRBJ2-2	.	TGCGCCAGCAGCCAAGATGTGGGGGTTCGGATCACCGGGGAGCTGTTTTTT	CASSQDVGVRITGELFF
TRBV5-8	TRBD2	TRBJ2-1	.	TGTGCCAGCAGCGCGGGACTAGCGGGAGAAGGTGAGCAGTTCTTC	CASSAGLAGEGEQFF
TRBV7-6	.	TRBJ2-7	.	TGTGCCAGCAGCTTAGGCAGGGACCACTACGAGCAGTACTTC	CASSLGRDHYEQYF
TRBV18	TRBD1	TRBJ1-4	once	TGTGCCAGCTCACCACTCCGACAGGGCTCGACTAATGAAAAACTGTTTTTT	CASSPLRQGSTNEKLFF
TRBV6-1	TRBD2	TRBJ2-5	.	TGTGCCATTCGAGCGGGAGGTTATATAGAGACCCAGTACTTC	CAIRAGGYIETQYF
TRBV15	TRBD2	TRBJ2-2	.	TGTGCCACCAGCAGTGACCATTCGACTACTAGCGGGAGGGGAAACACCGGGGAGCTGTTTTTT	CATSSDHSTTSGRGNTGELFF
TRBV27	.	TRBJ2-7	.	TGTGCCAGCAGTCCCTCGTTGGGGAGTCTCCCCTACGAGCAGTACTTC	CASSPSLGSLPYEQYF
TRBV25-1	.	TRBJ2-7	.	TGTGCCAGCCAAGGACAGAGGTACGAGCAGTACTTC	CASQGQRYEQYF
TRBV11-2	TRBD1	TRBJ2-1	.	TGTGCCAGCAGCTTAGGGCCGGGGACAGGGTCCTACAATGAGCAGTTCTTC	CASSLGPGTGSYNEQFF
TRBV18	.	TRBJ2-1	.	TGTGCCAGCTCACCAGGGGACTCACTCGAGCAGTTCTTC	CASSPGDSLEQFF
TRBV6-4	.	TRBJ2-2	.	TGTGCCAGCAGTCTAGACAGGTCCGGGGAGCTGTTTTTT	CASSLDRSGELFF
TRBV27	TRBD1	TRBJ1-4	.	TGTGCCAGCAGTTTATCGGGACAGGGTTTGATATCAACTAATGAAAAACTGTTTTTT	CASSLSGQGLISTNEKLFF
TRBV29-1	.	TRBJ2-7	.	TGCAGCGTGTATGGCCCAGGACGTATCTACGAGCAGTACTTC	CSVYGPGRIYEQYF
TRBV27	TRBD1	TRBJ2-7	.	TGTGCCAGCAGTTTAATCACAGGGGATCTCCACGAGCAGTACTTC	CASSLITGDLHEQYF
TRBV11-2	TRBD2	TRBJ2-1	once	TGTGCCAGCAGGCGGAGACTAGCAGAAGAGCAGTTCTTC	CASRRRLAEEQFF
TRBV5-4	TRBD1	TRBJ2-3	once	TGTGCCAGCAGCGAAGGACAGGGAATTGGCACAGATACGCAGTATTTT	CASSEGQGIGTDTQYF
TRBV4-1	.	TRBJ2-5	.	TGCGCCAGCAGCCAAGCGACAGGCCAAGAGACCCAGTACTTC	CASSQATGQETQYF
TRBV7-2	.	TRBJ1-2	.	TGTGCCAGCAGCCATCTGATGGACAGAAACTATGGCTACACCTTC	CASSHLMDRNYGYTF
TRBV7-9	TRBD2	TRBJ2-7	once	TGTGCCAGCAGCTCAAATAGCGGGAGACCTACCTACGAGCAGTACTTC	CASSSNSGRPTYEQYF
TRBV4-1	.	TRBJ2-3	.	TGCGCCAGCAGCCCCCAGGCTGGCACAGATACGCAGTATTTT	CASSPQAGTDTQYF
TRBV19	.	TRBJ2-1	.	TGTGCCAGTAGTATAGGGGACCCTTACAATGAGCAGTTCTTC	CASSIGDPYNEQFF
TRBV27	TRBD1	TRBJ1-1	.	TGTGCCAGCAGACCCTATTCCCCGACAGGGGACGCTTTCTTT	CASRPYSPTGDAFF
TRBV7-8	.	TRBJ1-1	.	TGTGCCAGCAGCTTAACCGGGCGGGGGACTGAAGCTTTCTTT	CASSLTGRGTEAFF
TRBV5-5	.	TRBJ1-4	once	TGTGCCAGCAGCTTGTTTCGCCCGTCGGACGGTATGTTTTTT	CASSLFRPSDGMFF
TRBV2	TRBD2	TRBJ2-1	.	TGTGCCAGCAGAGAGGGACTAGCGAGCGGTGAGCAGTTCTTC	CASREGLASGEQFF
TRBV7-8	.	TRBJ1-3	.	TGTGCCAGCAGCCCTTCAGGACAGTTCTCTGGAAACACCATATATTTT	CASSPSGQFSGNTIYF
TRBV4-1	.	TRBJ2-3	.	TGCGCCAGCAGCTCCTCGGGACACCTCACAGATACGCAGTATTTT	CASSSSGHLTDTQYF
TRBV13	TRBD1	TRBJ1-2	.	TGTGCCAGCAGCTTCTGGACAGGGACTAACTATGGCTACACCTTC	CASSFWTGTNYGYTF